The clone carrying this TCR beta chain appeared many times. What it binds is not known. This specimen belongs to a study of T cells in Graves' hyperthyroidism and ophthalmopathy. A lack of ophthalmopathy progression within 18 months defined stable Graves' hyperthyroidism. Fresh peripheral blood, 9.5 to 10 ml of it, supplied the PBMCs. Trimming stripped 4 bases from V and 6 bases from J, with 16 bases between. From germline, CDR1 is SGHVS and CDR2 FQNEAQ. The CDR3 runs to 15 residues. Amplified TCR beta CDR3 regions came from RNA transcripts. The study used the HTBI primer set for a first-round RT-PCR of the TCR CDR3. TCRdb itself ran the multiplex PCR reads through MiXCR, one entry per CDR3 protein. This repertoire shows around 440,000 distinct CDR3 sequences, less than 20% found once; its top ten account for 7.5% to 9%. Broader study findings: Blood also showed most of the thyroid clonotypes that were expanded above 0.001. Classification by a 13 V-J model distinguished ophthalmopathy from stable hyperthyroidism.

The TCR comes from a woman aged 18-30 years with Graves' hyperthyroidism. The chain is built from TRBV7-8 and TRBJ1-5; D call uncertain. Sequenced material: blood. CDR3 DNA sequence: TGTGCCAGCAGCTCAGGAGGTTTACGGACTCAGCCCCAGCATTTT. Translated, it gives CASSSGGLRTQPQHF.